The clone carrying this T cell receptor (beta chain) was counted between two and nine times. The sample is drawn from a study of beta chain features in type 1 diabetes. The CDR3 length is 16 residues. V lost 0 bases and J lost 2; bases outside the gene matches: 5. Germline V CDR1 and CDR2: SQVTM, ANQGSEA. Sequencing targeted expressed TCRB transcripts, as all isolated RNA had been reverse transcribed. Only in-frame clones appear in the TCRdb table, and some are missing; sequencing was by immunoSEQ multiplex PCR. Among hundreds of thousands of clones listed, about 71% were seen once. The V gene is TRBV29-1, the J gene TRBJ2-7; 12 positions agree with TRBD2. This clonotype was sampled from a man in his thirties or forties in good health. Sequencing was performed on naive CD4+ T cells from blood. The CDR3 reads CSVEDQASGRAYEQYF. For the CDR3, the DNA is TGCAGCGTTGAAGATCAAGCTAGCGGGAGGGCCTACGAGCAGTACTTC.